Each of the 12 T cell receptor beta chains below was sequenced from the same sample in a study of metastatic and nonmetastatic thyroid tumors. No patient had received any treatment before thyroid surgery. From the PCR reads, TCRdb re-called clones with MiXCR. Here the sample spans roughly 30,000 clones, roughly 15% being singletons. The source material was blood. These receptor sequences come from a female donor with papillary thyroid cancer or a benign thyroid nodule (not recorded which). Some clones in this sample may be carry-over from other donors' samples.

For this clone: One junction end does not reproduce the germline sequence, and a read error may be involved. V usage is TRBV5-1 and J usage is TRBJ2-3, with D perhaps matching TRBD2 (6 bases). The CDR3 has 16 residues. Per the germline V gene, CDR1 is SGHRS and CDR2 is YFSETQ. CDR3 protein: CASSAWGVPITDTRYF. DNA for the CDR3: TGCGCCAGCAGCGCCTGGGGGGTACCCATCACAGATACGCGGTATTTT.

This clone occurred many times. A much bigger clone sits one base away, suggesting this may be a read error. The genes are TRBV2 and TRBJ2-7; the match to TRBD1 covers 7 bases. Germline V gene data show CDR1 as SNHLY and CDR2 as FYNNEI. With V trimmed by 7 bases and J by 5 bases, 5 bases remained unmatched. CDR3 length: 12 residues. DNA for the CDR3: TGTGCCAGCAAAACAGGGGCCGACGAGCAGTACTTC. It codes for CASKTGADEQYF.

The CDR3 region has the DNA TGTGCCAGCAGTTCCCGAAATGAAAAACTGTTTTTT. It specifies CASSSRNEKLFF. The chain couples TRBV6-2 or TRBV6-3 to TRBJ1-4; D unresolved. This CDR3 contains 12 residues. V lost 4 bases and J 5 bases, leaving 5 bases between the germline ends. In germline, CDR1 is MNHEY, CDR2 SVGEGT.

This clone has a count of ten or more. This sequence joins TRBV2 and TRBJ1-1; D is uncertain. CDR1 SNHLY and CDR2 FYNNEI come from the germline V gene. Trimming took 8 bases from V and 9 from J, leaving 13 bases between them. The CDR3 is 11 amino acids. DNA of the CDR3: TGTGCCAGCGCGGAGGATAGGAAAGCTTTCTTT. This codes for CASAEDRKAFF.

This clone was recorded many times. This chain links TRBV20-1 with TRBJ2-7; no reliable D call. The V gene's germline CDR1 is DFQATT and CDR2 SNEGSKA (reference sequence). CDR3 length: 15 amino acids. V was pared by 5 bases and J by 6 bases, with 23 bases between. The CDR3 bases are TGCAGTGCTTCCCTTCTCTACCGTTACCAATCCGAGCAGTACTTC. It specifies CSASLLYRYQSEQYF.

This clone was seen ten or more times. This chain uses TRBV14 with TRBJ2-1; 8 positions match TRBD1. The CDR3 is 15 residues long. V dropped 4 bases and J dropped 5; count of bases not matched to a gene: 7. Germline CDR1 and CDR2: SGHDN and FVKESK. CDR3 coding DNA: TGTGCCAGCAGCCGGACAGGGCTCATTCACAATGAGCAGTTCTTC. Amino acid sequence: CASSRTGLIHNEQFF.

This chain joins TRBV7-9 and TRBJ2-7; weak D call: TRBD2 (5 bases). Trimming removed 6 bases from V and 3 bases from J, with 12 bases in between. CDR3 length equals 13 residues. In germline, CDR1 is SEHNR, CDR2 FQNEAQ (reference sequence). CDR3 sequence reads: CASSRTADYEQYF. CDR3 DNA sequence: TGTGCCAGCAGTCGTACAGCGGACTACGAGCAGTACTTC.

About this clone itself: A much larger clone is a single base away; this may be a read error. This sample includes further DNA sequences coding for the same CDR3. V and J are TRBV5-6 and TRBJ2-3; 7 nucleotides match TRBD1. The V gene end was trimmed by 0 bases and the J gene end by 3 bases; junction bases not matched to a gene: 10. The germline gives CDR1 SGHDT, CDR2 YYEEEE. This CDR3 region has 17 residues. Written as DNA, the CDR3 is TGTGCCAGCAGCTTGGAACGGACAGGTCCGGTGACAGATACGCAGTATTTT. Its protein is CASSLERTGPVTDTQYF.

The rearrangement joins TRBV18 to TRBJ2-1; a weak D match, TRBD1 (6 bases). V was cut by 5 bases and J by 6 bases, with 8 bases left in between. The germline CDR1 and CDR2 sequences are KGHSH and LQKENI. This CDR3 has 12 amino acids. The CDR3, as DNA: TGTGCCAGCTCAGTAGGGGGCAATGAGCAGTTCTTC. Its translation is CASSVGGNEQFF.

Note on this clone: A much larger clone lies one base from this, so it may be a read error. The V call is TRBV11-3, the J call TRBJ2-4, with D possibly TRBD1 on 5 matching bases. Germline V CDR1 and CDR2: SGHNT, YENEEA. The V end was cut by 0 bases, the J end by 13 bases, with 10 bases between. The CDR3 is 12 amino acids. CDR3 in amino acids: CASSLDQGWQYF. For the CDR3, the DNA is TGTGCCAGCAGCTTAGATCAGGGATGGCAGTACTTC.

The chain recombines TRBV20-1 with TRBJ2-7, with a tentative D call TRBD1 (6 bases). V was pared by 6 bases and J by 4 bases, with 10 bases between. The CDR3 is 11 residues long. Germline CDR1 DFQATT, CDR2 SNEGSKA (reference sequence). CDR3: CSAGTGYEQYF. CDR3 DNA sequence: TGCAGTGCGGGTACAGGGTACGAGCAGTACTTC.

By share, this clone ranks as medium-sized (0.01 to 0.1%). This chain links TRBV20-1 with TRBJ2-3, with D perhaps TRBD1 (6 bases). Germline lookup yields CDR1 DFQATT and CDR2 SNEGSKA (reference sequence). V lost 0 bases, J lost 1 base, and 11 bases lay in between. CDR3 length: 15 residues. CDR3 amino acids: CSARDLQGGTDTQYF. The DNA for the CDR3 is TGCAGTGCTAGAGATCTACAGGGCGGCACAGATACGCAGTATTTT.